This TCR beta chain appears in the sequencing data of a study of CD8 T cells in ankylosing spondylitis. This clonotype has at least ten counts. Antigen specificity is unknown. Germline is not matched at one junction end, which may reflect a read error. Germline-derived CDR1 and CDR2 are SGHRS and YFSETQ. The CDR3 loop spans 16 amino acids. Construction of TCR beta libraries was performed using quantitative 5'-RACE with molecular barcodes. TCRdb independently ran MiXCR on the 5' RACE reads; one entry per CDR3 protein. This table has more than 650,000 distinct CDR3 sequences, about an eighth appearing once. Regarding the study as a whole: Disease-linked clones proved CD8+ and comparatively uncommon in peripheral blood. Seven to nine highly homologous variants formed a TCR beta motif that appeared characteristic of ankylosing spondylitis blood. The study looked at matched synovial fluid samples from ankylosing spondylitis patients. Disease-linked clones were reported to be significantly enriched there. Reports of some motif variants in reactive arthritis synovial fluid and blood predate this one.

The rearrangement joins TRBV5-1 to TRBJ2-5; TRBD2 agrees at 13 bases. The sequenced material came from blood, either unsorted or a sorted T cell fraction (not recorded which). The receptor comes from a male donor with ankylosing spondylitis. The CDR3 nucleotides are TGTGCCAGCAGCTTAGGACTAGCGGGAGTGGGGGAGACCCAGTACTTC. This gives the protein CASSLGLAGVGETQYF.